This TCR beta chain derives from a study of cytomegalovirus exposure and HLA in healthy donors. The overall study: Of a few hundred genotyped donors, 80% to 85% grouped in the Caucasian-associated ancestry cluster. Study results and caveats: Most TCR beta V segments were productive about 87% or about 30% of the time in an earlier analysis.

Concerning this clone: Its target is not known. Germline is not matched at one junction end, which may reflect a read error.

Likely unrecorded immune exposures existed in these nominally healthy donors. The CDR3 has 14 amino acids. CDR1 is MNHEY, CDR2 SMNVEV, per germline (reference sequence). Amplification used 60 Vbeta primers and 13 Jbeta primers. Libraries were prepared by immunoSEQ multiplex PCR; TCRdb keeps only in-frame clonotypes and omits some of them. This sample has about 130,000 clones, with roughly three quarters found just once. The chain joins TRBV27 to TRBJ2-7, with TRBD2 matching 7 bases. The material sequenced was PBMCs. The sequence derives from a man aged 18-30 years in good health and CMV-seronegative. The CDR3 spells CASSLLPRDYERYF. Here the CDR3 DNA reads TGTGCCAGCAGTTTATTGCCCAGGGACTACGAGCGGTACTTC.